These 4 T cell receptor beta chains originate from one sample sequenced in a study of T-cell memory formation after mild COVID-19. TCRdb passed the 5' RACE reads through MiXCR, listing each CDR3 protein once. The sample lists some 320,000 distinct CDR3 sequences, roughly an eighth occurring once. The sample was PBMCs or a T cell subset sorted from them (not recorded which). The receptors were sampled from a man between 18 and 29 years old who had mild COVID-19 (a few samples of this study predate the infection). Cell type and time point are not known.

This clonotype has just a few counts. This chain connects TRBV20-1 to TRBJ2-3, with D perhaps being TRBD1 or TRBD2 (5 bases each). The length of the CDR3 is 14 residues. Germline V gene data show CDR1 as DFQATT and CDR2 as SNEGSKA (reference sequence). The V end was cut by 5 bases, the J end by 6 bases, with 18 bases between. The CDR3, as DNA: TGCAGTGCTTATGAAAATCGGGGCGGGGATACGCAGTATTTT. It translates to CSAYENRGGDTQYF.

V is TRBV7-8 and J is TRBJ1-2; no reliable D call. Germline CDR1 is SGHVS and CDR2 is FQNEAQ. The CDR3 contains 14 residues. Trimming shortened V by 5 bases and J by 7 bases, and 17 bases separated the two germline ends. The CDR3: CASSPGRAASGYTF. The CDR3 coding sequence is TGTGCCAGCAGCCCCGGACGGGCAGCCTCTGGCTACACCTTC.

The V and J genes are TRBV5-6 and TRBJ2-1; D may be TRBD1 or TRBD2 (5 bases each). This CDR3 has 15 residues. Germline-derived CDR1 and CDR2 are SGHDT and YYEEEE. Trimming took 4 bases from V and 8 from J, leaving 19 bases between them. CDR3 sequence reads: CASSDIGRGGHEQFF. Here the CDR3 DNA reads TGTGCCAGCAGCGATATCGGACGGGGCGGTCATGAGCAGTTCTTC.

The chain employs TRBV15 and TRBJ2-2; D ambiguous. CDR1 is LNHNV and CDR2 is YYDKDF in the germline V gene (reference sequence). Trimming shortened V by 0 bases and J by 11 bases, and 4 bases separated the two germline ends. The CDR3 runs to 11 residues. The CDR3 protein is CATSRDVELFF. The CDR3 DNA reads TGTGCCACCAGCAGAGATGTAGAGCTGTTTTTT.